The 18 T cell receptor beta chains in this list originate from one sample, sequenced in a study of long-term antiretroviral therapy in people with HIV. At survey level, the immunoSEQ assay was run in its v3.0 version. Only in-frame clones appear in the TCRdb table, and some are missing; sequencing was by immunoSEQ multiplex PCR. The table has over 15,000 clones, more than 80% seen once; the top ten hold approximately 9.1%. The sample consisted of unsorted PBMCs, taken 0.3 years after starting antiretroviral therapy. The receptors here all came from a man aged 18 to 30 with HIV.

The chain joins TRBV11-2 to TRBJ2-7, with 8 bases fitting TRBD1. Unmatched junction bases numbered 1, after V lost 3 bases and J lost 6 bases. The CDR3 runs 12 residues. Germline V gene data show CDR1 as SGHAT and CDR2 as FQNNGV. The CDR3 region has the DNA TGTGCCAGCAGCTTTGGACAGGGCGAGCAGTACGTC. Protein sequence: CASSFGQGEQYV.

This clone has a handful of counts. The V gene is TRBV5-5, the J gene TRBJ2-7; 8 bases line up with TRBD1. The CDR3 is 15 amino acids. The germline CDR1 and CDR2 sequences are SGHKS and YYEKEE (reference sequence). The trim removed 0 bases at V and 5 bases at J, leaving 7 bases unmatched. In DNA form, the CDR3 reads TGTGCCAGCAGCTTGGGGACAGGGACGGCCAACGAGCAGTACGTC. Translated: CASSLGTGTANEQYV.

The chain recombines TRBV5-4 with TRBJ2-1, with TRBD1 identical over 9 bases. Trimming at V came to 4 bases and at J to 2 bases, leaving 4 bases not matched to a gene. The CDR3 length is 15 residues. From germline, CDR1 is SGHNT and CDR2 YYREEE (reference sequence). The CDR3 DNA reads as TGTGCCAGCAGCAGAGACAGGGGGGCCTACAATGAGCAGTTCTTC. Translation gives CASSRDRGAYNEQFF.

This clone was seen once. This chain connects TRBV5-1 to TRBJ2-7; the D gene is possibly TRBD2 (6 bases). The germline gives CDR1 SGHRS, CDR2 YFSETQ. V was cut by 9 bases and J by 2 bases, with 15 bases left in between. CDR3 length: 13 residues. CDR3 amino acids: CATGDGLTYEQYF. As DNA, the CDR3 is TGCGCCACCGGGGACGGACTAACCTACGAGCAGTACTTC.

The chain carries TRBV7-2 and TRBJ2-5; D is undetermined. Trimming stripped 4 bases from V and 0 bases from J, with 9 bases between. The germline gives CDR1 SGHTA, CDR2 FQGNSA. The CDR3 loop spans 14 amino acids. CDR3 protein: CASSSRSYQETQYF. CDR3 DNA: TGTGCCAGCAGCTCGAGGTCGTACCAAGAGACCCAGTACTTC.

As DNA, the CDR3 is TGTGCCAGCAGTGACGCTGGGACTAGCGGGGGGGGCACAGATACGCAGTATTTT. Translating it yields CASSDAGTSGGGTDTQYF. The chain carries TRBV6-4 and TRBJ2-3; 16 bases align to TRBD2. The length of the CDR3 is 18 residues. Germline values: CDR1 MRHNA, CDR2 SNTAGT. V lost 2 bases to trimming and J lost 1 base; unmatched junction nucleotides: 3.

The CDR3 DNA follows: TGTGCCAGCAGTTTAAGGGTAGCGGGGGTTGAGCAGTTCTTC. It codes for CASSLRVAGVEQFF. The rearrangement links TRBV27 to TRBJ2-1, with 9 bases fitting TRBD2. J lost 9 bases, V lost 2 bases, and 5 bases had no gene match. CDR1 MNHEY and CDR2 SMNVEV come from the germline V gene (reference sequence). This CDR3 has 14 residues.

This chain's CDR3 is CASSLSASYNSPLHF. CDR3 sequence (DNA): TGTGCCAGCAGCTTGTCCGCGTCATATAATTCACCCCTCCACTTT. The chain recombines TRBV7-3 with TRBJ1-6, with no clear D. The CDR3 has 15 amino acids. V was pared by 3 bases and J by 4 bases, with 10 bases between. CDR1 is SGHTA, CDR2 FQGTGA, per germline.

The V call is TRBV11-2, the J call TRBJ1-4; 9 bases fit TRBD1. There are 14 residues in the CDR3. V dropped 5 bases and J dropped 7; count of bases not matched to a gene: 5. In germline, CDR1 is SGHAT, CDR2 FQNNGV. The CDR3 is CASSHGDRAEKLFF. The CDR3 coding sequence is TGTGCCAGCAGCCACGGGGACAGGGCTGAAAAACTGTTTTTT. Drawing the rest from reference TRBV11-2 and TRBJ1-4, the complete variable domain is EAGVAQSPRYKIIEKRQSVAFWCNPISGHATLYWYQQILGQGPKLLIQFQNNGVVDDSQLPKDRFSAERLKGVDSTLKIQPAKLEDSAVYLCASSHGDRAEKLFFGSGTQLSVL.

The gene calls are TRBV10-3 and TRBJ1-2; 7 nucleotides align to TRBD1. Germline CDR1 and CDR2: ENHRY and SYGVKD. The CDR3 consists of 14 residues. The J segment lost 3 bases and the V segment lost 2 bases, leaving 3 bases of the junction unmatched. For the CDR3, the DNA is TGTGCCATCAGTGAGGCAGGGACAGACTATGGCTACACCTTC. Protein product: CAISEAGTDYGYTF.

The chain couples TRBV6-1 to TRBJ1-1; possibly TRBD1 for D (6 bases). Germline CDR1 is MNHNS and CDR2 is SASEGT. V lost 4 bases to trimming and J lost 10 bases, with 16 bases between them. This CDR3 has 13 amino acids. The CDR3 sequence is CASSAPRGASAFF. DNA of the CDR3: TGTGCCAGCAGTGCCCCAAGGGGGGCTTCAGCTTTCTTT.

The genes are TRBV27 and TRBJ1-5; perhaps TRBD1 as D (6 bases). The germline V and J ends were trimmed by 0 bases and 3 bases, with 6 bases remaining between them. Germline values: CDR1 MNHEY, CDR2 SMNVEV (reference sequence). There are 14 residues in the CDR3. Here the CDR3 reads CASSLSGANQPQHF. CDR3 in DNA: TGTGCCAGCAGTTTATCGGGGGCCAATCAGCCCCAGCATTTT.

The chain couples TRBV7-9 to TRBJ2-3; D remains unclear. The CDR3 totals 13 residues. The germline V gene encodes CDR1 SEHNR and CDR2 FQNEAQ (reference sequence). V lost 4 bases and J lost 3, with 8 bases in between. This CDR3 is CASSYGGTDTQYF. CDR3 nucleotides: TGTGCCAGCAGCTACGGTGGAACAGATACGCAGTATTTT.

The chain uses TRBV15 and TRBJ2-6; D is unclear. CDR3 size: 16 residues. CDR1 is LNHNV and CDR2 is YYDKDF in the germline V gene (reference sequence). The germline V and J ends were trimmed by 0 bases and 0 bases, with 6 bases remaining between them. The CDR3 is CATSRDTGSGANVLTF. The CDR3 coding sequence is TGTGCCACCAGCAGAGATACGGGCTCTGGGGCCAACGTCCTGACTTTC.

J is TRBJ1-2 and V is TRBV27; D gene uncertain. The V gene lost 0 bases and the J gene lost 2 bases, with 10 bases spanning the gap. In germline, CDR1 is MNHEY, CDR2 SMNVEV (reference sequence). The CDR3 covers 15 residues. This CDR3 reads CASSLSVTANYGYTF. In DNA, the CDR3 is TGTGCCAGCAGTTTATCTGTGACGGCCAACTATGGCTACACCTTC.

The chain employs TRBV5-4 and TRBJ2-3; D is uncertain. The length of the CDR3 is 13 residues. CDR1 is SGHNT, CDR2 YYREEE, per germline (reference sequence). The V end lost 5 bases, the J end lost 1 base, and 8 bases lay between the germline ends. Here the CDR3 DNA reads TGTGCCAGCAGGAGTGGGGGCACAGATACGCAGTATTTT. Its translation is CASRSGGTDTQYF.

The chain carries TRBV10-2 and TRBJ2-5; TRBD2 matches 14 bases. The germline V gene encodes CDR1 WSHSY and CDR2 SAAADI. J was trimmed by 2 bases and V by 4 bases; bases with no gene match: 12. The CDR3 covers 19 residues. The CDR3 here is CASSGLAGGPFLPQETQYF. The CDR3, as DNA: TGCGCCAGCAGTGGACTAGCGGGGGGGCCATTCTTGCCTCAAGAGACCCAGTACTTC.

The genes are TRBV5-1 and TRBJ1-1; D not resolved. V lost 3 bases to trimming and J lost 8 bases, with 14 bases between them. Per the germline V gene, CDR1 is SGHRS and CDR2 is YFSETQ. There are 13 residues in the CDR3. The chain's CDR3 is CASSWRVGSEAFF. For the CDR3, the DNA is TGCGCCAGCAGCTGGAGGGTAGGCAGCGAAGCTTTCTTT.